Listed below are T cell receptor beta chains from one sample, sequenced in a study of T cell changes during pregnancy in multiple sclerosis. This table comes from immunoSEQ multiplex PCR, and its TCRdb copy is limited to in-frame clones, with some not included. The sample includes under 75,000 clones, nearly 95% of them seen just once. The specimen comprised CD4+ T cells from peripheral blood mononuclear cells, sampled after pregnancy. All receptors come from a female donor with multiple sclerosis, enrolled in a pregnancy study. Each CDR3 is given with its conserved first and last residue. A D gene is named only where the DNA matches it firmly. Not every row has a clone size; where given, it reads once, few, many or a size class.

J gene | D gene | clone size | V gene | CDR3 protein | CDR3 DNA
TRBJ1-5 | - | - | TRBV10-3 | CAITRQPDQPQHF | TGTGCCATCACCCGACAGCCAGATCAGCCCCAGCATTTT
TRBJ1-2 | - | - | TRBV6-5 | CASSSAGYGYTF | TGTGCCAGCAGTTCCGCCGGCTATGGCTACACCTTC
TRBJ2-3 | - | once | TRBV2 | CASSPRTVGDTQYF | TGTGCCAGCAGTCCCCGGACAGTCGGAGATACGCAGTATTTT
TRBJ2-3 | TRBD2 | - | TRBV11-2 | CASSVIAGGTDTQYF | TGTGCCAGCAGCGTAATAGCGGGAGGGACAGATACGCAGTATTTT
TRBJ1-3 | - | - | TRBV6-1 | CASSEVVLGGTGNTIYF | TGTGCCAGCAGTGAAGTAGTATTAGGAGGGACCGGAAACACCATATATTTT
TRBJ1-2 | TRBD1 | - | TRBV15 | CATSRLDRDYGYTF | TGTGCCACCAGCAGACTCGACAGGGACTATGGCTACACCTTC
TRBJ1-3 | - | - | TRBV5-1 | CASSPAGLGGNTIYF | TGCGCCAGCAGCCCCGCGGGGCTGGGGGGAAACACCATATATTTT
TRBJ2-5 | TRBD2 | - | TRBV11-2 | CASSLSTSGAEAQYF | TGTGCCAGCAGCTTATCGACTAGCGGGGCCGAGGCCCAGTACTTC
TRBJ1-1 | - | - | TRBV7-8 | CASSLDVRGLRTEAFF | TGTGCCAGCAGCTTAGACGTAAGGGGGTTGCGCACTGAAGCTTTCTTT
TRBJ1-4 | TRBD1 | - | TRBV7-2 | CASSSEQGATNEKLFF | TGTGCCAGCAGCTCGGAACAGGGGGCAACTAATGAAAAACTGTTTTTT
TRBJ1-5 | - | - | TRBV19 | CASSIHRGGNQPQHF | TGTGCCAGTAGTATCCACCGCGGGGGCAATCAGCCCCAGCATTTT
TRBJ1-1 | - | - | TRBV7-9 | CASSLETSTRRLMNTEAFF | TGTGCCAGCAGCTTAGAGACAAGCACCCGAAGGTTAATGAACACTGAAGCTTTCTTT
TRBJ1-4 | TRBD1 | once | TRBV5-6 | CASSFGQGPSEKLFF | TGTGCCAGCAGCTTTGGACAGGGCCCGAGTGAAAAACTGTTTTTT
TRBJ2-7 | TRBD2 | - | TRBV13 | CASSLAPGGGYEQYF | TGTGCCAGCAGCTTAGCCCCGGGAGGAGGCTACGAGCAGTACTTC
TRBJ2-3 | - | - | TRBV19 | CASSNRRDPPTDTQYF | TGTGCCAGTAGTAATAGGCGGGACCCACCCACAGATACGCAGTATTTT
TRBJ1-2 | TRBD1 | - | TRBV29-1 | CSVVSRDRGLGYGYTF | TGCAGCGTTGTATCTAGGGACAGGGGGCTTGGCTATGGCTACACCTTC
TRBJ1-5 | - | - | TRBV27 | CASSLSFMYQPQHF | TGTGCCAGCAGTTTATCGTTCATGTATCAGCCCCAGCATTTT
TRBJ2-3 | - | - | TRBV7-9 | CASSFIVDTQYF | TGTGCCAGCAGCTTTATAGTAGATACGCAGTATTTT
TRBJ2-1 | TRBD2 | - | TRBV7-2 | CASSRSGRRNNEQFF | TGTGCCAGCAGTCGAAGCGGGAGAAGGAACAATGAGCAGTTCTTC
TRBJ1-2 | TRBD1 | - | TRBV6-1 | CASSEGTAYGYTF | TGTGCCAGCAGTGAGGGGACAGCCTATGGCTACACCTTC
TRBJ1-2 | - | - | TRBV9 | CASSSAGTTSSGYTF | TGTGCCAGCAGCTCAGCCGGGACAACCTCCTCAGGCTACACCTTC
TRBJ2-1 | - | - | TRBV2 | CASSGVSDNEQFF | TGTGCCAGCAGTGGCGTCTCCGACAATGAGCAGTTCTTC
TRBJ1-1 | - | - | TRBV19 | CATQLQGRRTEAFF | TGTGCCACCCAACTACAGGGACGTAGAACTGAAGCTTTCTTT
TRBJ2-6 | - | - | TRBV5-4 | CASSLRRGQISGANVLTF | TGTGCCAGCAGCTTAAGGCGGGGACAGATCTCTGGGGCCAACGTCCTGACTTTC
TRBJ2-7 | - | once | TRBV7-9 | CASSSARQVGDYEQYF | TGTGCCAGCAGCTCGGCGCGACAGGTTGGGGATTACGAGCAGTACTTC
TRBJ2-7 | - | - | TRBV5-8 | CASSLAGYQSYEQYF | TGTGCCAGCAGCTTGGCGGGGTATCAATCCTACGAGCAGTACTTC
TRBJ2-5 | TRBD1 | - | TRBV6-1 | CASSPTGVWETQYF | TGTGCCAGCAGCCCAACAGGGGTGTGGGAGACCCAGTACTTC
TRBJ1-1 | TRBD1 | - | TRBV28 | CASSWGQGRTEAFF | TGTGCCAGCAGTTGGGGACAGGGTCGTACTGAAGCTTTCTTT
TRBJ1-1 | - | few | TRBV2 | CASSGLGMTEAFF | TGTGCCAGCAGTGGACTGGGTATGACTGAAGCTTTCTTT
TRBJ1-1 | - | once | TRBV28 | CASSFLVSTEAFF | TGTGCCAGCAGTTTCTTAGTGAGCACTGAAGCTTTCTTT
TRBJ2-7 | TRBD2 | - | TRBV10-3 | CAIRETSGSSYEQYF | TGTGCCATCAGAGAAACTAGCGGGAGTTCCTACGAGCAGTACTTC
TRBJ2-3 | TRBD2 | - | TRBV9 | CASSVGTSGGYTDTQYF | TGTGCCAGCAGCGTAGGGACTAGCGGGGGCTACACAGATACGCAGTATTTT
TRBJ1-2 | TRBD1 | once | TRBV10-3 | CAISESGNGNRGQGYTF | TGTGCCATCAGTGAGTCCGGGAACGGGAACAGGGGGCAAGGCTACACCTTC
TRBJ1-2 | TRBD1 | - | TRBV4-1 | CASSTGQLWGYTF | TGCGCCAGCAGCACGGGACAGTTATGGGGCTACACCTTC
TRBJ2-7 | - | - | TRBV6-1 | CASTDLHGGYEQYF | TGTGCCAGCACGGACCTTCACGGGGGCTACGAGCAGTACTTC
TRBJ2-4 | TRBD2 | once | TRBV19 | CASMGGGSVNIQYF | TGTGCCAGTATGGGGGGGGGTTCGGTAAACATTCAGTACTTC
TRBJ1-6 | - | - | TRBV6-1 | CASGGRTYNSPLHF | TGTGCCAGTGGAGGTCGCACCTATAATTCACCCCTCCACTTT
TRBJ1-5 | - | - | TRBV5-8 | CASSSVGQTSHNQPQHF | TGTGCCAGCAGCTCCGTGGGGCAAACGTCACACAATCAGCCCCAGCATTTT
TRBJ2-5 | TRBD2 | - | TRBV11-1 | CASSSPGGGETQYF | TGTGCCAGCAGCTCCCCGGGCGGGGGAGAGACCCAGTACTTC
TRBJ1-5 | TRBD1 | - | TRBV28 | CASSIYRGYQPQHF | TGTGCCAGCAGTATATACAGGGGGTATCAGCCCCAGCATTTT
TRBJ1-4 | - | - | TRBV5-1 | CASSANRVSNEKLFF | TGCGCCAGCAGCGCCAACAGGGTTTCTAATGAAAAACTGTTTTTT
TRBJ1-1 | TRBD1 | - | TRBV6-5 | CASRGQGWGGTEAFF | TGTGCCAGCAGGGGACAGGGGTGGGGGGGGACTGAAGCTTTCTTT
TRBJ2-7 | - | once | TRBV29-1 | CSVRKAASYEQYF | TGCAGCGTTCGGAAAGCGGCCTCCTACGAGCAGTACTTC
TRBJ1-5 | - | once | TRBV6-1 | CASSVQGNQPQHF | TGTGCCAGCAGTGTACAGGGAAATCAGCCCCAGCATTTT
TRBJ2-7 | TRBD2 | - | TRBV7-2 | CASSLEGTSGRAGEQYF | TGTGCCAGCAGTTTAGAAGGGACTAGCGGGAGGGCCGGCGAGCAGTACTTC